What follows are 7 T cell receptor beta chains derived from one specimen sequenced in a study of cytomegalovirus exposure and HLA in healthy donors. With 60 Vbeta and 13 Jbeta primers, the PCR was carried out. Here immunoSEQ multiplex PCR was the method, and the copy in TCRdb shows in-frame clones only, minus some. The sample holds fewer than 200,000 clones, 75% to 85% seen once. The source material was PBMCs. These receptors originate from a female donor in good health and CMV-seronegative.

V usage is TRBV7-9 and J usage is TRBJ2-7; D ambiguous. Germline V CDR1 and CDR2: SEHNR, FQNEAQ (reference sequence). The CDR3 covers 11 residues. V was cut by 3 bases and J by 2 bases, with 2 bases left in between. In DNA form, the CDR3 reads TGTGCCAGCAGCTTCACCTACGAGCAGTACTTC. This encodes CASSFTYEQYF.

This clone was recorded once. This sequence joins TRBV7-9 and TRBJ2-7; D possibly corresponds to TRBD1 (6 bases). In germline, CDR1 is SEHNR, CDR2 FQNEAQ (reference sequence). Trimming removed 3 bases at V and 4 bases at J, with 10 bases between. CDR3 length: 13 amino acids. The CDR3 reads CASSLVRGYEQYF. The DNA of the CDR3 is TGTGCCAGCAGCTTGGTCAGGGGTTACGAGCAGTACTTC. Based on the CDR3 plus reference TRBV7-9 and TRBJ2-7, the full variable domain is DTGVSQNPRHKITKRGQNVTFRCDPISEHNRLYWYRQTLGQGPEFLTYFQNEAQLEKSRLLSDRFSAERPKGSFSTLEIQRTEQGDSAMYLCASSLVRGYEQYFGPGTRLTVT.

This sequence joins TRBV5-1 and TRBJ2-7; D is possibly TRBD1 (6 bases). This CDR3 is 12 amino acids long. CDR1 and CDR2 from the germline V gene are SGHRS and YFSETQ. The ends were cut back, 4 bases at V and 5 bases at J, with 10 bases in the middle. The CDR3 bases are TGCGCCAGCAGCGCCAGGGGCCACGAGCAGTACTTC. Residues: CASSARGHEQYF.

The gene calls are TRBV28 and TRBJ2-7, with 7 positions matching TRBD1. The CDR3 has 14 residues. Germline loops: CDR1 MDHEN, CDR2 SYDVKM. The V gene end was trimmed by 6 bases and the J gene end by 3 bases; junction bases not matched to a gene: 8. The CDR3 sequence: CASSRRQGDYEQYF. The CDR3 nucleotides read TGTGCCAGCAGCCGGAGACAGGGTGACTACGAGCAGTACTTC.

DNA for the CDR3: TGTGCCAGTAGCCGGGAATCTGGGGCCAACGTCCTGACTTTC. Its protein product is CASSRESGANVLTF. The chain uses TRBV19 and TRBJ2-6; D perhaps matches TRBD2 (5 bases). Germline values: CDR1 LNHDA, CDR2 SQIVND (reference sequence). The CDR3 has 14 amino acids. V was pared by 6 bases and J by 1 base, with 7 bases between.

The rearrangement joins TRBV7-9 to TRBJ2-5, with D uncertain. The germline CDR1 and CDR2 sequences are SEHNR and FQNEAQ (reference sequence). V gave up 0 bases and J gave up 3 bases, with 11 bases separating them. The CDR3 consists of 15 residues. The CDR3, as DNA: TGTGCCAGCAGCTTAGCTCCCGACAAAGAAGAGACCCAGTACTTC. This gives the protein CASSLAPDKEETQYF.

This clone was picked up a small number of times. This rearrangement joins TRBV9 to TRBJ2-7; the match to TRBD1 covers 11 bases. After removal of 3 bases from V and 9 bases from J, the junction contained 8 bases not matched to a gene. Germline CDR1 is SGDLS and CDR2 is YYNGEE. CDR3 length: 14 residues. The CDR3 here is CASSAGTGGKGQYF. The CDR3 DNA reads TGTGCCAGCAGCGCCGGGACAGGGGGTAAAGGGCAGTACTTC. The whole variable domain, filled in from reference TRBV9 and TRBJ2-7, reads DSGVTQTPKHLITATGQRVTLRCSPRSGDLSVYWYQQSLDQGLQFLIQYYNGEERAKGNILERFSAQQFPDLHSELNLSSLELGDSALYFCASSAGTGGKGQYFGPGTRLTVT.